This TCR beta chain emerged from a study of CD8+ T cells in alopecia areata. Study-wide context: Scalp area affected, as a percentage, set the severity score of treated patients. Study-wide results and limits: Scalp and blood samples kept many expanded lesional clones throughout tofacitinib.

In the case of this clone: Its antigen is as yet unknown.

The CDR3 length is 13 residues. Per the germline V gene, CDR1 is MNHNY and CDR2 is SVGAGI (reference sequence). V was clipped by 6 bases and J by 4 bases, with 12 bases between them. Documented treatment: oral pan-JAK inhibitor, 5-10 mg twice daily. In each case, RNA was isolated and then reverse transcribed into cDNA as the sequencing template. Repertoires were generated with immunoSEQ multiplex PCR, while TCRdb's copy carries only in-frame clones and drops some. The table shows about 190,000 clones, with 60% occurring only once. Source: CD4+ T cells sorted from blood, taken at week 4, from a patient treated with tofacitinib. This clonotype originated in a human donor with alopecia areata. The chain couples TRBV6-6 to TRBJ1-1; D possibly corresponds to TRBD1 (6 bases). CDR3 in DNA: TGTGCCAGCAGGATAACAGGGATCACTGAAGCTTTCTTT. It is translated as CASRITGITEAFF.